Following are 31 T cell receptor beta chains from one sample sequenced in a study of Ad26.COV2.S vaccination and SARS-CoV-2 variants. Described treatment: roughly 18 received Ad26.COV2.S at low or high dose, single or two shots; roughly five received placebo; per-sample allocation not given. On day 63 after the first injection, vaccine and placebo recipients gave samples. Generated by immunoSEQ multiplex PCR, the TCRdb table keeps only in-frame clones and is missing some. The sample lists fewer than 500,000 clones; roughly 87% were seen once. Source: peripheral blood, taken in a trial of Ad26.COV2.S vaccine versus placebo. The receptor set was obtained from a person aged 18-65 years who received the Ad26.COV2.S COVID-19 vaccine or a placebo.

V gene TRBV5-3 combines with J gene TRBJ1-4, with a tentative D call TRBD1 (5 bases). TRBV5-3 is placed among ORFs of uncertain function. The CDR3 loop spans 16 amino acids. Between the trimmed V and J ends, which lost 5 bases and 5 bases, there was a span of 19 bases. CDR3 sequence reads: CARRVAQGAPNEKLFF. The CDR3, as DNA: TGTGCCAGAAGAGTGGCTCAGGGAGCCCCAAATGAAAAACTGTTTTTT.

This sequence joins TRBV6-5 and TRBJ1-3; 7 nucleotides agree with TRBD1. V gave up 2 bases and J gave up 4 bases; unmatched junction bases: 5. The CDR3 loop spans 15 amino acids. Germline-derived CDR1 and CDR2 are MNHEY and SVGAGI. CDR3 DNA sequence: TGTGCCAGCAGTTACGGGCAGGGGGTGGGAAACACCATATATTTT. It encodes CASSYGQGVGNTIYF.

The CDR3 loop is CASSLGRDAVFIDSNQPQHF. CDR3 in DNA: TGTGCCAGCAGCTTGGGCCGGGACGCCGTCTTTATAGATAGCAATCAGCCCCAGCATTTT. The genes are TRBV5-5 and TRBJ1-5; D perhaps matches TRBD1 (5 bases). The V gene lost 0 bases and the J gene lost 0 bases, with 22 bases spanning the gap. Germline V CDR1 and CDR2: SGHKS, YYEKEE (reference sequence). The CDR3 runs 20 residues.

The gene calls are TRBV28 and TRBJ1-5; maybe TRBD1 (6 bases). This CDR3 has 16 amino acids. Germline V CDR1 and CDR2: MDHEN, SYDVKM. V was pared by 10 bases and J by 1 base, with 20 bases between. The CDR3 DNA reads as TGTGCCACCTCGGACAGTCCGGGCAGGAGCAATCAGCCCCAGCATTTT. It is translated as CATSDSPGRSNQPQHF.

The chain is built from TRBV28 and TRBJ2-3, with 11 nucleotides matching TRBD2. CDR1 and CDR2 from the germline V gene are MDHEN and SYDVKM. The ends lost 4 bases at V and 4 bases at J; junction bases unmatched: 13. The CDR3 has 18 amino acids. The CDR3 loop is CASSSPYLTSGSPDTQYF. The CDR3 nucleotides are TGTGCCAGCAGTTCCCCCTACTTAACTAGCGGGAGCCCAGATACGCAGTATTTT.

The chain joins TRBV11-3 to TRBJ2-2; TRBD1 aligns across 7 bases. With 0 bases clipped from V and 7 bases from J, the junction kept 14 bases outside the gene matches. CDR3 length: 18 residues. From germline, CDR1 is SGHNT and CDR2 YENEEA. The chain's CDR3 is CASSLDPETGDEDGELFF. The CDR3 DNA sequence: TGTGCCAGCAGCTTAGATCCGGAAACAGGGGACGAGGACGGGGAGCTGTTTTTT.

This chain's CDR3 is CASSQDGGQNIQYF. CDR3 coding DNA: TGCGCCAGCAGCCAAGACGGGGGGCAAAACATTCAGTACTTC. The chain employs TRBV4-3 and TRBJ2-4; TRBD2 is a possible D gene (7 bases). This CDR3 is built from 14 residues. Germline CDR1 reads LGHNA; CDR2 reads YSLEER. The V and J ends lost 0 bases and 5 bases respectively, with 8 bases between them.

The rearrangement links TRBV6-1 to TRBJ2-7; 11 bases line up with TRBD2. V was pared by 6 bases and J by 5 bases, with 6 bases of the junction left unmatched. The CDR3 totals 14 residues. In germline, CDR1 is MNHNS, CDR2 SASEGT. The CDR3 coding sequence is TGTGCCAGCAGCACTAGCGGGGGCGGCGACGAGCAGTACTTC. Its protein product is CASSTSGGGDEQYF.

On this clone: The same CDR3 is also encoded by other DNA sequences in this sample. V and J are TRBV15 and TRBJ2-5, with D uncertain. Trimming pared 0 bases from V and 4 bases from J, leaving 6 bases between. The CDR3 is made up of 13 amino acids. CDR1 and CDR2 from the germline V gene are LNHNV and YYDKDF (reference sequence). Here the CDR3 reads CATSRDKGETQYF. DNA for the CDR3: TGTGCCACCAGCAGAGACAAGGGAGAGACCCAGTACTTC.

The V and J genes are TRBV3-1 (or the pseudogene TRBV3-2) and TRBJ1-2, with a possible D match to TRBD1 (5 bases). With 2 bases removed from V and 2 bases from J, the gap between germline ends came to 15 bases. Germline lookup yields CDR1 LGHDT and CDR2 YNNKEL (reference sequence). The CDR3 spans 16 residues. The DNA of the CDR3 is TGTGCCAGCAGCCAACTCCGGGACTCAGGGAACTATGGCTACACCTTC. Translated, it gives CASSQLRDSGNYGYTF.

V gene TRBV11-2 combines with J gene TRBJ2-1; D tentatively fits TRBD1 or TRBD2 (6 bases each). This CDR3 region has 15 residues. V was clipped by 4 bases and J by 1 base, with 11 bases between them. Germline V lookup: CDR1 SGHAT, CDR2 FQNNGV. The CDR3 loop reads CASSSLGGSYNEQFF. The DNA of the CDR3 is TGTGCCAGCAGCTCTCTAGGGGGGTCCTACAATGAGCAGTTCTTC.

The chain couples TRBV7-2 to TRBJ2-5; 9 bases line up with TRBD1. The CDR3 is made up of 13 amino acids. The trim removed 5 bases at V and 9 bases at J, leaving 7 bases unmatched. Germline V gives CDR1 SGHTA, CDR2 FQGNSA. CDR3 region: CASSEGQGRAQYF. Written as DNA, the CDR3 is TGTGCCAGCAGCGAAGGACAGGGGCGGGCCCAGTACTTC.

This chain connects TRBV6-2 or TRBV6-3 to TRBJ2-7, with 9 positions matching TRBD2. CDR3 length: 18 amino acids. Germline V gene sequence: CDR1 MNHEY, CDR2 SVGEGT. V trimming: 2 bases; J trimming: 4 bases; junction bases outside the gene matches: 15. The CDR3 sequence is CASSYPQWSTSGVYEQYF. CDR3 bases: TGTGCCAGCAGTTACCCCCAATGGTCGACTAGCGGAGTTTACGAGCAGTACTTC.

The V call is TRBV4-2, the J call TRBJ2-5; unclear D gene. Trimming pared 4 bases from V and 4 bases from J, leaving 10 bases between. The CDR3 covers 13 residues. Germline V CDR1 and CDR2: LGHNA, YNFKEQ. The DNA for the CDR3 is TGTGCCAGCAGCCGAGACTGGGGAGAGACCCAGTACTTC. Protein product: CASSRDWGETQYF.

The chain links TRBV19 to TRBJ2-1; the match to TRBD2 covers 7 bases. The V gene end was trimmed by 5 bases and the J gene end by 6 bases; junction bases not matched to a gene: 7. The length of the CDR3 is 14 residues. Germline V gene data show CDR1 as LNHDA and CDR2 as SQIVND (reference sequence). The CDR3, as DNA: TGTGCCAGTAGTGCCCAACTAGCGCCCAATGAGCAGTTCTTC. Translation gives CASSAQLAPNEQFF. Full variable domain (missing parts from reference TRBV19 and TRBJ2-1): DGGITQSPKYLFRKEGQNVTLSCEQNLNHDAMYWYRQDPGQGLRLIYYSQIVNDFQKGDIAEGYSVSREKKESFPLTVTSAQKNPTAFYLCASSAQLAPNEQFFGPGTRLTVL.

The CDR3 coding sequence is TGTGCCAGCAGTCAGAGACAGGGGGTGGATGAAAAACTGTTTTTT. Translation: CASSQRQGVDEKLFF. The chain couples TRBV28 to TRBJ1-4; 9 bases are a match to TRBD1. This CDR3 region has 15 residues. CDR1 is MDHEN, CDR2 SYDVKM, per germline. Germline trimming cut 5 bases from V and 6 bases from J; bases unmatched to any gene: 7. Together with reference TRBV28 and TRBJ1-4, the CDR3 gives the full variable domain: DVKVTQSSRYLVKRTGEKVFLECVQDMDHENMFWYRQDPGLGLRLIYFSYDVKMKEKGDIPEGYSVSREKKERFSLILESASTNQTSMYLCASSQRQGVDEKLFFGSGTQLSVL.

The gene calls are TRBV30 and TRBJ2-3, with 10 nucleotides matching TRBD1. CDR1 and CDR2 (germline): GTSNPN, SVGIG (reference sequence). The V segment lost 5 bases and the J segment 6 bases; nucleotides outside the gene matches: 5. This CDR3 is 13 amino acids long. DNA for the CDR3: TGTGCCTGGGGACAGGGGGTAGCGGATACGCAGTATTTT. Translation: CAWGQGVADTQYF.

The rearrangement joins TRBV6-5 to TRBJ2-5; perhaps D is TRBD1 or TRBD2 (5 bases each). The CDR3 runs 13 residues. V was trimmed by 5 bases and J by 5 bases, leaving 12 bases between them. Looked up from germline, CDR1 is MNHEY and CDR2 is SVGAGI. In DNA form, the CDR3 reads TGTGCCAGCAGTAATGGGGGAGAGGAGACCCAGTACTTC. Protein sequence: CASSNGGEETQYF.

The chain carries TRBV19 and TRBJ1-6; TRBD1 matches 7 bases. This CDR3 spans 22 amino acids. The V and J ends lost 4 bases and 0 bases, in that order; junction bases with no gene match: 21. Germline CDR1 LNHDA, CDR2 SQIVND (reference sequence). The CDR3 DNA reads TGTGCCAGTAGTAGACCCCACCCGGACAGGTCATGGGGTCCCTCCTATAATTCACCCCTCCACTTT. Protein product: CASSRPHPDRSWGPSYNSPLHF.

The chain carries TRBV9 and TRBJ2-3; 10 bases are shared with TRBD2. V lost 0 bases to trimming and J lost 7 bases; unmatched junction nucleotides: 8. Per the germline V gene, CDR1 is SGDLS and CDR2 is YYNGEE. The CDR3 sequence is 16 residues long. This CDR3 reads CASSVGVSGRLNTQYF. CDR3 DNA sequence: TGTGCCAGCAGCGTAGGGGTTAGCGGGAGGTTGAATACGCAGTATTTT. Looking up the rest from reference TRBV9 and TRBJ2-3 gives the full variable domain: DSGVTQTPKHLITATGQRVTLRCSPRSGDLSVYWYQQSLDQGLQFLIQYYNGEERAKGNILERFSAQQFPDLHSELNLSSLELGDSALYFCASSVGVSGRLNTQYFGPGTRLTVL.

This chain links TRBV28 with TRBJ1-2; unclear D gene. The V gene lost 4 bases and the J gene lost 4 bases, with 19 bases spanning the gap. Germline CDR1 MDHEN, CDR2 SYDVKM. This CDR3 contains 16 residues. Written as DNA, the CDR3 is TGTGCCAGCAGTTCAATCTGGACTGGTCTGGGCTATGGCTACACCTTC. As protein: CASSSIWTGLGYGYTF.

The chain couples TRBV7-3 to TRBJ2-1, with 9 bases aligning to TRBD2. V dropped 6 bases and J dropped 7; count of bases not matched to a gene: 13. CDR3 length: 16 residues. Germline assignment: CDR1 SGHTA and CDR2 FQGTGA. The CDR3 here is CASSFSTSGYLNEQFF. As DNA, the CDR3 is TGTGCCAGCAGTTTTAGCACTAGCGGGTATTTGAATGAGCAGTTCTTC.

The V call is TRBV14, the J call TRBJ2-7; D remains unclear. The V and J ends lost 6 bases and 2 bases respectively, with 17 bases between them. This CDR3 is built from 15 residues. Germline CDR1 and CDR2: SGHDN and FVKESK. CDR3 region: CASSLVRSAPYEQYF. CDR3 coding DNA: TGTGCCAGCAGTCTTGTACGAAGTGCCCCCTACGAGCAGTACTTC.

The table lists this clone with a count of one. The CDR3 sequence: CASSPSGYEQFF. The CDR3 region has the DNA TGTGCCAGCAGCCCTAGCGGGTATGAGCAGTTCTTC. The rearrangement links TRBV7-9 to TRBJ2-1, with 8 bases fitting TRBD2. CDR1 SEHNR and CDR2 FQNEAQ come from the germline V gene (reference sequence). The CDR3 sequence is 12 residues long. V was clipped by 5 bases and J by 8 bases; unmatched bases: 2.

The chain is built from TRBV7-2 and TRBJ2-7; 7 bases map to TRBD1. CDR3 size: 14 residues. CDR1 and CDR2 (germline): SGHTA, FQGNSA. The ends lost 5 bases at V and 5 bases at J; junction bases unmatched: 9. CDR3 sequence: CASSRTPRGNEQYF. The CDR3 coding sequence is TGTGCCAGCAGCCGCACACCCAGGGGGAACGAGCAGTACTTC. Complete variable domain (other parts from reference TRBV7-2 and TRBJ2-7): GAGVSQSPSNKVTEKGKDVELRCDPISGHTALYWYRQSLGQGLEFLIYFQGNSAPDKSGLPSDRFSAERTGGSVSTLTIQRTQQEDSAVYLCASSRTPRGNEQYFGPGTRLTVT.

The J gene is TRBJ2-7, the V gene TRBV27, with 12 bases lining up with TRBD1. CDR3 length: 20 amino acids. Germline V lookup: CDR1 MNHEY, CDR2 SMNVEV (reference sequence). Trimming cost V 1 base and J 4 bases; bases outside gene matches: 17. CDR3 DNA sequence: TGTGCCAGCAGTTTATTCCCCGGGACAGGGGGCTATAGTGGTTTGTACGAGCAGTACTTC. It translates to CASSLFPGTGGYSGLYEQYF.

DNA of the CDR3: TGTGCCAGCAGTTTAGCGGACACTAGCGGGAGCGGGGCCGGGGAGCTGTTTTTT. Encoded protein: CASSLADTSGSGAGELFF. The chain uses TRBV28 and TRBJ2-2; 11 bases are shared with TRBD2. V lost 2 bases, J lost 6 bases, and 11 bases stayed unmatched. Germline V gene sequence: CDR1 MDHEN, CDR2 SYDVKM. The CDR3 runs 18 residues.

This chain joins TRBV6-5 and TRBJ1-5; 10 bases match TRBD1. Losses at the gene ends were 7 bases for V and 6 bases for J; bases not matched to a gene: 9. The CDR3 totals 15 residues. Germline V gene data show CDR1 as MNHEY and CDR2 as SVGAGI. The CDR3 spells CASTLPGQGRQPQHF. The CDR3 nucleotides are TGTGCCAGCACCCTCCCGGGACAGGGGCGTCAGCCCCAGCATTTT.

The V call is TRBV28, the J call TRBJ2-1; 8 positions match TRBD2. Per germline, CDR1 MDHEN and CDR2 SYDVKM. The V segment lost 5 bases and the J segment 1 base; nucleotides outside the gene matches: 4. The CDR3 is made up of 15 amino acids. CDR3 region: CASSLSGISYNEQFF. CDR3 bases: TGTGCCAGCAGTCTTAGCGGGATTTCCTACAATGAGCAGTTCTTC. Variable domain in full (rest from reference TRBV28 and TRBJ2-1): DVKVTQSSRYLVKRTGEKVFLECVQDMDHENMFWYRQDPGLGLRLIYFSYDVKMKEKGDIPEGYSVSREKKERFSLILESASTNQTSMYLCASSLSGISYNEQFFGPGTRLTVL.

The chain combines TRBV6-6 with TRBJ2-7; 13 bases line up with TRBD2. The CDR3 runs to 17 residues. V was pared by 7 bases and J by 4 bases, with 13 bases of the junction left unmatched. Germline CDR1 and CDR2: MNHNY and SVGAGI (reference sequence). The CDR3 DNA reads TGTGCCAGCACTCGGACTAGCGGGAGCGGGGTGGATTACGAGCAGTACTTC. Amino acids: CASTRTSGSGVDYEQYF.

A single count supports this clone. The chain employs TRBV4-3 and TRBJ2-4; D is unresolved. Germline V gene data show CDR1 as LGHNA and CDR2 as YSLEER. Trimming shortened V by 0 bases and J by 0 bases, and 18 bases separated the two germline ends. This CDR3 is 19 amino acids long. CDR3 coding DNA: TGCGCCAGCAGCCAAGATTCATTGGCGCCGAGTCTAGCCAAAAACATTCAGTACTTC. Protein product: CASSQDSLAPSLAKNIQYF.